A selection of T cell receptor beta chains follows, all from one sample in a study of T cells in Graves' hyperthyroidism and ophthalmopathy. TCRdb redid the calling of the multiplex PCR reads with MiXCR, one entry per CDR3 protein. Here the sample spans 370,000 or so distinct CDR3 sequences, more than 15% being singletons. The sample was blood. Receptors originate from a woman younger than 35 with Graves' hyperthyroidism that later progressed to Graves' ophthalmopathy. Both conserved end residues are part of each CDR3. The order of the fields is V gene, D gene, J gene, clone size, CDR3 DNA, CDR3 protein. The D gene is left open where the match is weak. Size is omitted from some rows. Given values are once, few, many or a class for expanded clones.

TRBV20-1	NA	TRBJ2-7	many	TGCAGTGCTAGAGGTTCGGGGGACTACGAGCAGTACTTC	CSARGSGDYEQYF
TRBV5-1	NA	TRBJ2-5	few	TGCGCCAGCAGATCCGGGGGTCAAGAGACCCAGTACTTC	CASRSGGQETQYF
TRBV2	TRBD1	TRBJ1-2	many	TGTGCCAGCAGGACAGGGAGCTATGGCTACACCTTC	CASRTGSYGYTF
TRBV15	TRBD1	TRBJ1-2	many	TGTGCCACCAGCAGTCACCTACTATCTTTGGGACAGACCCAAAAGTACTATGGCTACACCTTC	CATSSHLLSLGQTQKYYGYTF
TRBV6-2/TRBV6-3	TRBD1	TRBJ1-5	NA	TGTGCCAGCAGTTACGCCAGCCAGGGACAGCGCAATCAGCCCCAGCATTTT	CASSYASQGQRNQPQHF
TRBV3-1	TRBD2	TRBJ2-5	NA	TGTGCCAGCAGCCAAGAGGTACTAGCGGGAGTGGATGAGACCCAGTACTTC	CASSQEVLAGVDETQYF
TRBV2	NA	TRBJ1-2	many	TGTGCCAGCAGTGCCGTCTCCCGGGTATCCTATGGCTACACCTTC	CASSAVSRVSYGYTF
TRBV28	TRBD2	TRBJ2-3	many	TGTGCCAGCACCTCTAGCGGGAGGTGGGCAGATACGCAGTATTTT	CASTSSGRWADTQYF
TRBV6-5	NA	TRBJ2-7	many	TGTGCCAGCAGTTACGGTAGTGGCAGGGTCGAGCAGTACTTC	CASSYGSGRVEQYF
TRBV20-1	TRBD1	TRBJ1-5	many	TGCAGTGCTGCCCGGGACAGCGTCAATCAGCCCCAGCATTTT	CSAARDSVNQPQHF
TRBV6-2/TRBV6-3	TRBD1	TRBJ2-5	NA	TGTGCCAGCAACAGGGGGAGGAGTGAGACCCAGTACTTC	CASNRGRSETQYF
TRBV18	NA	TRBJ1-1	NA	TGTGCCAGCTCACCAGATGGGTCTGAGGGGGGTGAAGCTTTCTTT	CASSPDGSEGGEAFF
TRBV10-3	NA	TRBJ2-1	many	TGTGCCATCAGTGGTGGAACGGACCAGGGGAATGAGCAGTTCTTC	CAISGGTDQGNEQFF
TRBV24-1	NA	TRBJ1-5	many	TGTGCCACCAGTCGGGATAGCAATCAGCCCCAGCATTTT	CATSRDSNQPQHF
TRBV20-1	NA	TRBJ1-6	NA	TGCAGTGCTAGAGATAGAGGGTCACCCCTCCACTTT	CSARDRGSPLHF
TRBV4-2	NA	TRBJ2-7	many	TGTGCCAGCAGCCGGGACGCTTCCTACGAGCAGTACTTC	CASSRDASYEQYF
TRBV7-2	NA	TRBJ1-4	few	TGTGCCAGCAGCTTTTTTACGGAACCTAATGAAAAACTGTTTTTT	CASSFFTEPNEKLFF
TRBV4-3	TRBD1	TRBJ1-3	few	TGCGCCAGCAGCCAAGATAACAGGGGGCCTGGAAACACCATATATTTT	CASSQDNRGPGNTIYF
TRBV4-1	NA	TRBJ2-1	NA	TGCGCCAGCAGCCAGGGATCTAATGAGCAGTTCTTC	CASSQGSNEQFF
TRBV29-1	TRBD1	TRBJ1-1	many	TGCAGCGTCCTCAGGGGGCGGAACACTGAAGCTTTCTTT	CSVLRGRNTEAFF
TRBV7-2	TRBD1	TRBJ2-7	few	TGTGCCAGCAGCTTAAGTACAGGGGCGGTCTACGAGCAGTACTTC	CASSLSTGAVYEQYF
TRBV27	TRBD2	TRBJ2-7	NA	TGTGCCAGCAGTTTAGCGGGAGGGTTCAACGAGCAGTACTTC	CASSLAGGFNEQYF
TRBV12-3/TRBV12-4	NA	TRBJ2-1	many	TGTGCCAGCAGTCCCGGGCGGGAACATGAGCAGTTCTTC	CASSPGREHEQFF
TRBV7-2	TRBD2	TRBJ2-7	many	TGTGCCAGCAGCCCCCGAGGAGCGGGAGGGGGGGAGCAGTACTTC	CASSPRGAGGGEQYF
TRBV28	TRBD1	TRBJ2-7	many	TGTGCCAGCAGTTTACGGGACAGGATCTACGAGCAGTACTTC	CASSLRDRIYEQYF
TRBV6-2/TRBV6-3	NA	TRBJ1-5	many	TGTGCCAGCAGACAGACCGAATACCAGCCCCAGCATTTT	CASRQTEYQPQHF
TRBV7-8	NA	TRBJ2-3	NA	TGTGCCAGCAGCTTAGGGACAACCACAACAGATACGCAGTATTTT	CASSLGTTTTDTQYF
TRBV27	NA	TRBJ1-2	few	TGTGCCAGCAGAAAAGGGGGAACCCGTTCCTATGGCTACACCTTC	CASRKGGTRSYGYTF
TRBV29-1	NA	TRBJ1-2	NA	TGCAGCGTTGGGGTTGGGCTTGGGGGTTATGGCTACACCTTC	CSVGVGLGGYGYTF
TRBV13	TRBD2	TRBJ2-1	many	TGTGCCAGCAGCTTAGCTAGGCTAGCGGGAGAAGAGGGGGAGCAGTTCTTC	CASSLARLAGEEGEQFF
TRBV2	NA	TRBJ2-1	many	TGTGCCAGCAATTTCGGGAGTTGGAATGAGCAGTTCTTC	CASNFGSWNEQFF
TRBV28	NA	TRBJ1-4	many	TGTGCCAGCAGTCCATCCCCGTGGCTTCGGTCTACTAATGAAAAACTGTTTTTT	CASSPSPWLRSTNEKLFF
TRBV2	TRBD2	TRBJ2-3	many	TGTGCCAGCACTCCTGGGGGACTAGCGGTAACAGATACGCAGTATTTT	CASTPGGLAVTDTQYF
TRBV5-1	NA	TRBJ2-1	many	TGCGCCAGCAGCCTTCGGGGGGCCGAGCAGTTCTTC	CASSLRGAEQFF
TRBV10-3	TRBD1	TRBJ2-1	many	TGTGCCATCAGTGTCCAGGGGGCGGGTCAGGGTGAGCAGTTCTTC	CAISVQGAGQGEQFF
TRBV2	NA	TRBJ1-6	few	TGTGCCAGCTCATGGACAGAGAGCTCCTATAATTCACCCCTCCACTTT	CASSWTESSYNSPLHF
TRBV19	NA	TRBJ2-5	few	TGTGCCAGTAGTCCTGCCCCACTAGCACCCTCGACTCAGTACTTC	CASSPAPLAPSTQYF
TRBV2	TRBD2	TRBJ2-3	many	TGTGCCAGCAGTCAAAGGACTAGCGGGAGGGCTGATACGCAGTATTTT	CASSQRTSGRADTQYF
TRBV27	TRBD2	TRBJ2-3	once	TGTGCCAGCAATAGCGGGATGCGAGATACGCAGTATTTT	CASNSGMRDTQYF
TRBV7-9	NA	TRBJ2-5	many	TGTGCCAGCACCCGAGCGGTGGGGGGCTGGGAGACCCAGTACTTC	CASTRAVGGWETQYF
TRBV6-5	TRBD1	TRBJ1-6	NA	TGTGCCAGCAGTTACTCGGTCGTCGGGACAGGGAGCTCCTATAATTCACCCCTCCACTTT	CASSYSVVGTGSSYNSPLHF
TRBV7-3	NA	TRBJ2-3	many	TGTGCCAGCAGCTTAGTAGCGGCCCCTAGCACAGATACGCAGTATTTT	CASSLVAAPSTDTQYF
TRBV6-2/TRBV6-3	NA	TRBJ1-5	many	TGTGCCAGCAGTTACTCCTTCTTCAAATCCAGTACTGGCAATCAGCCCCAGCATTTT	CASSYSFFKSSTGNQPQHF
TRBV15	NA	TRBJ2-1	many	TGTGCCACCAGCAGAGTTGGCAATGAGCAGTTCTTC	CATSRVGNEQFF
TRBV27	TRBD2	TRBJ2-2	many	TGTGCCAGCAGTGGGTTGGGACTAGCGGGACCCGGGGAGCTGTTTTTT	CASSGLGLAGPGELFF
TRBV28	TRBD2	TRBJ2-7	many	TGTGCCAGCAGTTCCCGCTGGACTAGGGCCTACGAGCAGTACTTC	CASSSRWTRAYEQYF
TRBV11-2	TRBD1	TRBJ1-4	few	TGTGCCAGCAGCTTAGTCTCCTTGACGACAGGGAATGAAAAACTGTTTTTT	CASSLVSLTTGNEKLFF
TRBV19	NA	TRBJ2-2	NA	TGTGCCAGTAGTATATTAGGGGCGCCCGGGGAGCTGTTTTTT	CASSILGAPGELFF
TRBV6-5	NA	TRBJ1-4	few	TGTGCCAGCAGTTACAAGTCCGGCGGGGCTGAAAAACTGTTTTTT	CASSYKSGGAEKLFF
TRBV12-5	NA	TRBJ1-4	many	TGTGCTAGTGGTTTGACAGGGTTGGGGGAAAAACTGTTTTTT	CASGLTGLGEKLFF
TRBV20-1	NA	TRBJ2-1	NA	TGCAGTGCCGGACAAGTCCCCAGCTCCTACAATGAGCAGTTCTTC	CSAGQVPSSYNEQFF
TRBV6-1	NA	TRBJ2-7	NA	TGTGCCAGCAGTGAAGCCGGGGATAGGAACTCCTACGAGCAGTACTTC	CASSEAGDRNSYEQYF